This is a list of T cell receptor beta chains from one sample in a study of OX40 agonist ivuxolimab in advanced cancers. Clones were read by immunoSEQ multiplex PCR, and TCRdb kept only the in-frame ones, dropping some. The table lists approximately 60,000 clones, around 85% of them singletons. This specimen consisted of CD4+ or CD8+ T cells sorted from blood, obtained in a trial of the OX40 agonist ivuxolimab. These receptors originate from an adult with an advanced solid tumor such as melanoma, head and neck, liver or kidney cancer. Both conserved end residues are part of each CDR3. The D gene is left open where the match is weak. Rows may omit the clone size; those that give it use once, few, many or a size class.

>NA|NA|TRBJ1-5|TRBV13
TGTGCCAGCAGCTTAGGCAGGATCAATCAGCCCCAGCATTTT
CASSLGRINQPQHF
>NA|NA|TRBJ2-7|TRBV2
TGTGCCAGCAGTGACAGCGCCTACGAGCAGTACTTC
CASSDSAYEQYF
>TRBD2|NA|TRBJ2-5|TRBV9
TGTGCCAGCAGCGATCCTAGCGGCCCCTTAAGAGGGGCCCAGTACTTC
CASSDPSGPLRGAQYF
>NA|NA|TRBJ1-5|TRBV2
TGTGCCAGCCTGAGATCAAGGGAGATCGATCAGCCCCAGCATTTT
CASLRSREIDQPQHF
>NA|NA|TRBJ1-2|TRBV19
TGTGCCAGTAGTTCTCGGGGGGTGGTGAATTATGGCTACACCTTC
CASSSRGVVNYGYTF
>NA|once|TRBJ2-2|TRBV5-1
TGCGCCACCAGCCGGGACGTATCGAACACCGGGGAGCTGTTTTTT
CATSRDVSNTGELFF
>NA|NA|TRBJ2-3|TRBV18
TGTGCCAGCTCACTAAAAGGGGAGACGCAGTATTTT
CASSLKGETQYF
>NA|NA|TRBJ1-1|TRBV6-1
TGTGCCAGCCGCGTGAGGGGGGCCATGAACACTGAAGCTTTCTTT
CASRVRGAMNTEAFF
>NA|NA|TRBJ2-2|TRBV7-2
TGTGCCAGCAGCTTAAACGGGGTCGCCGGGGAGCTGTTTTTT
CASSLNGVAGELFF
>NA|NA|TRBJ2-7|TRBV29-1
TGCAGCGTTGCTCCCTCCCGCGCTAGATACGAGCAGTACTTC
CSVAPSRARYEQYF
>NA|NA|TRBJ1-5|TRBV19
TGTGCCAGTAGTCTTCTAGGGGGGTTGGAGAATCAGCCCCAGCATTTT
CASSLLGGLENQPQHF
>NA|NA|TRBJ2-3|TRBV9
TGTGCCAGCAGCCCAGGGGTTAAAACGGGACTATCCCACACAGATACGCAGTATTTT
CASSPGVKTGLSHTDTQYF
>NA|NA|TRBJ1-5|TRBV5-1
TGCGCCAGCAGCTTGGATAACGGGAGCAATCAGCCCCAGCATTTT
CASSLDNGSNQPQHF
>TRBD2|NA|TRBJ2-1|TRBV10-3
TGTGCCATCAGTGAGATTAGGACTAGCGAGAATGAGCAGTTCTTC
CAISEIRTSENEQFF
>NA|once|TRBJ1-6|TRBV7-9
TGTGCCAGCAGCTTAAAAGGACAGACCGGTAATTCACCCCTCCACTTT
CASSLKGQTGNSPLHF
>NA|NA|TRBJ2-3|TRBV6-1
TGTGCCAGCACTACGGGAGCTGGCACAGATACGCAGTATTTT
CASTTGAGTDTQYF
>TRBD1|NA|TRBJ1-1|TRBV5-1
TGCGCCAGCAGCATCACGGGACAGCCCACTGAAGCTTTCTTT
CASSITGQPTEAFF
>NA|NA|TRBJ2-3|TRBV4-1
TGCGCCAGCAGCCAAGATGGGCGGACCACAGATACGCAGTATTTT
CASSQDGRTTDTQYF
>TRBD2|NA|TRBJ2-3|TRBV5-4
TGTGCCAGCAGCTGGGCGGCGGGAGAGGCAGATACGCAGTATTTT
CASSWAAGEADTQYF
>NA|few|TRBJ1-1|TRBV14
TGTGCCAGCAGCCAAGAGAGAAGTTCCAGGGCTTTCTTT
CASSQERSSRAFF
>TRBD1|NA|TRBJ1-1|TRBV18
TGTGCCAGCTCACCATTCTTTACAGGGGCGGCCAATGAAGCTTTCTTT
CASSPFFTGAANEAFF
>NA|NA|TRBJ1-1|TRBV11-2
TGTGCCAGCAGCTCCTCCGGGACTATCACTGAAGCTTTCTTT
CASSSSGTITEAFF
>TRBD1|NA|TRBJ2-1|TRBV27
TGTGCCAGCAGTTCACGCTGGACAGGGAGAGGTAATGAGCAGTTCTTC
CASSSRWTGRGNEQFF
>TRBD2|NA|TRBJ2-7|TRBV6-4
TGTGCCAGCAAACCTGGACCGGGACTAGCGGGTATAGCTGGAGAGCAGTACTTC
CASKPGPGLAGIAGEQYF
>TRBD2|NA|TRBJ2-5|TRBV27
TGTGCCAGCAAACCCAACACCGGGACTAAAGAGACCCAGTACTTC
CASKPNTGTKETQYF
>NA|NA|TRBJ2-7|TRBV10-3
TGTGCCATCAGTGGAGTCTCTGTTCGGGGCGAGCAGTACTTC
CAISGVSVRGEQYF
>NA|NA|TRBJ2-3|TRBV29-1
TGCAGCGTCAACAGGGAGGGGGCAGATACGCAGTATTTT
CSVNREGADTQYF